This T cell receptor (beta chain) comes out of a study of shared clonotypes between healthy human individuals. The CDR3 has 15 residues. Germline lookup yields CDR1 PRHDT and CDR2 FYEKMQ (reference sequence). V was shortened by 5 bases and J by 5 bases, with 16 bases between the two germline ends. Study outcomes and limitations: With few donors, the genetic and exposure-history diversity represented was limited.

Every immunoSEQ plate was one replicate of a subset's evenly spread DNA. Each PCR replicate run on unsorted PBMC took in 250 to 350 ng DNA, approximately 30,000 T cell genomes. Authors' data handling: Junction-only immunoSEQ data arrived without quality scores, meaning filtering differed. Profiling relied on immunoSEQ multiplex PCR, and the TCRdb table lists in-frame clones only, not all of them. Clone size and the V and J calls come from that table; the DNA yielded D and trimming. This table holds 75,000 to 100,000 clones, less than 50% found once. In regard to this clone: Its target is unknown. This may be a read error: a much more frequent sequence differs by one nucleotide. This sample also contains other DNA sequences that code for the same CDR3.

The sequenced material came from PBMCs. The clonotype comes from a middle-aged woman in good health. Some clones in this sample may be carry-over from other donors' samples. The genes are TRBV13 and TRBJ2-1; tentatively, D is TRBD1 (5 bases). CDR3 loop: CASSLVPLGDNEQFF. The CDR3 DNA sequence: TGTGCCAGCAGCCTAGTTCCCCTAGGGGACAATGAGCAGTTCTTC.